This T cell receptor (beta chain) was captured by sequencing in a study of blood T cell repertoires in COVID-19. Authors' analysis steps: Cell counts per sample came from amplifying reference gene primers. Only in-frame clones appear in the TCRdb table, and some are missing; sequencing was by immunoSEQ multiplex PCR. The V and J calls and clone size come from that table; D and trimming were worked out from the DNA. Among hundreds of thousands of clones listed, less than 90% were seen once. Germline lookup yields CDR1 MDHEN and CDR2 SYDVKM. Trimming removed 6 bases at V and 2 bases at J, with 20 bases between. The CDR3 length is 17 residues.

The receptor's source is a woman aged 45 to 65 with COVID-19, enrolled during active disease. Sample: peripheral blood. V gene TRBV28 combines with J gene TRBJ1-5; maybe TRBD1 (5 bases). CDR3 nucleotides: TGTGCCAGCAGCCCCGGGGACGGGAGAAGGGGCAATCAGCCCCAGCATTTT. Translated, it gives CASSPGDGRRGNQPQHF. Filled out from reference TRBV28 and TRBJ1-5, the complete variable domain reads DVKVTQSSRYLVKRTGEKVFLECVQDMDHENMFWYRQDPGLGLRLIYFSYDVKMKEKGDIPEGYSVSREKKERFSLILESASTNQTSMYLCASSPGDGRRGNQPQHFGDGTRLSIL.